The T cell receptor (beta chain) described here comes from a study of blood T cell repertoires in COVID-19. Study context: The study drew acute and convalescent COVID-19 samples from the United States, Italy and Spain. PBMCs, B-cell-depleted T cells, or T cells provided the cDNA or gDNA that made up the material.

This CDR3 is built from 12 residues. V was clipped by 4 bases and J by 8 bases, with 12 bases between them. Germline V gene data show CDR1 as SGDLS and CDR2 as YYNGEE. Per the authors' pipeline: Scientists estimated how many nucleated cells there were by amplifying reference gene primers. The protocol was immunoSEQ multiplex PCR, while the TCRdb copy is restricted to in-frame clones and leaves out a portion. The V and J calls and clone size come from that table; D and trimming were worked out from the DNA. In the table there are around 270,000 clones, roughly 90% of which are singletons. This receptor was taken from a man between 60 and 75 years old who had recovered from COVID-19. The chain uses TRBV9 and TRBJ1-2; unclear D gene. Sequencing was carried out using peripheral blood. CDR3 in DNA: TGTGCCAGCAGCACCTACAAGGAGGGCTACACCTTC. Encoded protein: CASSTYKEGYTF.